What follows are 6 T cell receptor beta chains derived from one specimen sequenced in a study of neurological immune-mediated disorders. TCRdb re-called the 5' RACE reads through MiXCR, storing one row per CDR3 protein. This sample yields 20,000 or so distinct CDR3 sequences, of which about 15% are seen a single time; roughly 15% belongs to the top ten. The source material was PBMCs. The receptor source for this set is a female donor with HTLV-1-associated myelopathy (HAM/TSP).

This clonotype showed up many times. The chain carries TRBV12-3 or TRBV12-4 and TRBJ2-1; 10 nucleotides align to TRBD1. V trimming: 8 bases; J trimming: 9 bases; junction bases outside the gene matches: 7. The CDR3 length is 13 residues. CDR3 region: CASGRTGGPEQFF. DNA for the CDR3: TGTGCCAGCGGACGGACAGGGGGTCCTGAGCAGTTCTTC.

In its sample, this clonotype is medium-sized. The V call is TRBV14, the J call TRBJ1-1; D is undetermined. Germline V gives CDR1 SGHDN, CDR2 FVKESK. This CDR3 has 13 residues. V lost 3 bases and J lost 4, with 9 bases in between. CDR3 sequence (DNA): TGTGCCAGCAGCCAGGGTTTTACCACTGAAGCTTTCTTT. Amino acids: CASSQGFTTEAFF. The whole variable domain, remainder taken from reference TRBV14 and TRBJ1-1, is EAGVTQFPSHSVIEKGQTVTLRCDPISGHDNLYWYRRVMGKEIKFLLHFVKESKQDESGMPNNRFLAERTGGTYSTLKVQPAELEDSGVYFCASSQGFTTEAFFGQGTRLTVV.

This clonotype was observed at least ten times. V and J are TRBV7-2 and TRBJ1-3; unclear D gene. In germline, CDR1 is SGHTA, CDR2 FQGNSA. The CDR3 runs 15 residues. Between the trimmed V and J ends, which lost 1 base and 4 bases, there was a span of 11 bases. The CDR3 nucleotides are TGTGCCAGCAGCTTAGGGCGGCGCTTAGGAAACACCATATATTTT. It translates to CASSLGRRLGNTIYF.

The table lists this clonotype with many counts. The chain links TRBV20-1 to TRBJ2-3; the D is unclear. Germline assignment: CDR1 DFQATT and CDR2 SNEGSKA (reference sequence). V was trimmed by 7 bases and J by 5 bases, leaving 22 bases between them. The CDR3 loop spans 15 amino acids. CDR3 DNA: TGCAGTGGGAGTTACGCCACCGGCGACCGAGATACGCAGTATTTT. Protein sequence: CSGSYATGDRDTQYF.

A remark on this clonotype: A much larger clone differs from this one at a single base, so this may be a read error. The chain has TRBV27 and TRBJ2-2, with 7 bases matching TRBD2. The CDR3 is 14 amino acids. In germline, CDR1 is MNHEY, CDR2 SMNVEV (reference sequence). The CDR3 DNA reads TGTGTCAGCCGCGGGACTACGAACACCGGGGAGCTGTTTTTT. It is translated as CVSRGTTNTGELFF.

This clonotype was seen many times. The V call is TRBV10-3, the J call TRBJ2-5, with 9 bases that match TRBD1. The CDR3 sequence is 14 residues long. V dropped 6 bases and J dropped 1; count of bases not matched to a gene: 3. Germline CDR1 is ENHRY and CDR2 is SYGVKD. The CDR3 reads CAIRATGGQETQYF. In nucleotides, the CDR3 is TGTGCCATCAGGGCGACAGGGGGCCAAGAGACCCAGTACTTC.